One sample yielded the 20 T cell receptor beta chains listed below, sequenced in a study of shared clonotypes between healthy human individuals. Using immunoSEQ multiplex PCR, the repertoire was profiled, and TCRdb retains in-frame clones only, with some absent. The data show about 360,000 clones, about 73% seen once. Specimen: memory CD4+ T cells sorted from blood. Subset of the sample: CD45RA-negative fraction. The receptors shown here come from a man aged 25-45 years in good health.

With regard to this clone: Other DNA sequences from this sample encode an identical CDR3 as well. The genes are TRBV18 and TRBJ2-3, with D uncertain. CDR3 length: 15 residues. Germline CDR1 and CDR2: KGHSH and LQKENI. The V gene lost 4 bases and the J gene lost 0 bases, with 11 bases spanning the gap. The chain's CDR3 is CASSRDLPSTDTQYF. The DNA of the CDR3 is TGTGCCAGCTCACGCGACCTACCAAGCACAGATACGCAGTATTTT.

The chain combines TRBV7-2 with TRBJ2-1; D is possibly TRBD2 (7 bases). Trimming cost V 1 base and J 6 bases, with 13 bases left between them. The V gene's germline CDR1 is SGHTA and CDR2 FQGNSA. This CDR3 has 15 amino acids. CDR3 residues: CASSLEGGLSNEQFF. The CDR3 DNA sequence: TGTGCCAGCAGCTTAGAAGGGGGACTAAGCAATGAGCAGTTCTTC.

The chain is built from TRBV5-4 and TRBJ2-5; 7 bases map to TRBD2. After removal of 2 bases from V and 5 bases from J, the junction contained 3 bases not matched to a gene. CDR3 length: 13 residues. Germline values: CDR1 SGHNT, CDR2 YYREEE (reference sequence). The CDR3 DNA is TGTGCCAGCAGCTTTGGGAGGGCGGAGACCCAGTACTTC. The encoded protein is CASSFGRAETQYF.

This clone has a handful of counts. The chain employs TRBV5-6 and TRBJ2-3; D is ambiguous. Looked up from germline, CDR1 is SGHDT and CDR2 is YYEEEE. V was shortened by 4 bases and J by 0 bases, with 9 bases between the two germline ends. The CDR3 is made up of 14 amino acids. CDR3 DNA: TGTGCCAGCAGCCCGCGGTGGAGCACAGATACGCAGTATTTT. This encodes CASSPRWSTDTQYF.

This chain links TRBV28 with TRBJ2-7; D uncertain. This CDR3 is built from 13 residues. V lost 5 bases and J 3 bases, leaving 11 bases between the germline ends. Germline CDR1 MDHEN, CDR2 SYDVKM. CDR3 residues: CASSVHPFYEQYF. Written as DNA, the CDR3 is TGTGCCAGCAGTGTACATCCGTTCTACGAGCAGTACTTC.

The rearrangement joins TRBV7-9 to TRBJ1-4; possibly TRBD1 for D (6 bases). The CDR3 runs to 14 residues. Trimming cost V 5 bases and J 4 bases, with 11 bases left between them. Per the germline V gene, CDR1 is SEHNR and CDR2 is FQNEAQ (reference sequence). The CDR3 region is CASSPDRRNEKLFF. As DNA, the CDR3 is TGTGCCAGCAGCCCCGACAGGCGTAATGAAAAACTGTTTTTT. The full variable domain, in which reference TRBV7-9 and TRBJ1-4 provide the parts outside the CDR3, is DTGVSQNPRHKITKRGQNVTFRCDPISEHNRLYWYRQTLGQGPEFLTYFQNEAQLEKSRLLSDRFSAERPKGSFSTLEIQRTEQGDSAMYLCASSPDRRNEKLFFGSGTQLSVL.

V and J are TRBV5-1 and TRBJ2-1; D is uncertain. The CDR3 totals 14 residues. Germline V lookup: CDR1 SGHRS, CDR2 YFSETQ. Trimming removed 5 bases from V and 5 bases from J, with 14 bases in between. The chain's CDR3 is CASSISGLNNEQFF. CDR3 sequence (DNA): TGCGCCAGCAGTATCTCGGGCCTCAACAATGAGCAGTTCTTC.

V and J are TRBV5-1 and TRBJ2-7; tentatively, D is TRBD1 (7 bases). Germline V gene lookup returns CDR1 SGHRS and CDR2 YFSETQ. CDR3 length: 18 residues. V lost 0 bases and J 0 bases, leaving 19 bases between the germline ends. The CDR3 region has the DNA TGCGCCAGCAGCTTGGGGAGAGGGGGCGGGATTAACTCCTACGAGCAGTACTTC. Translation: CASSLGRGGGINSYEQYF.

This chain links TRBV7-3 with TRBJ2-7; 9 nucleotides align to TRBD1. Per germline, CDR1 SGHTA and CDR2 FQGTGA. This CDR3 is built from 13 residues. V dropped 3 bases and J dropped 5; count of bases not matched to a gene: 2. This chain's CDR3 is CASSLDRGHEQYF. In DNA, the CDR3 is TGTGCCAGCAGCTTGGACAGGGGCCACGAGCAGTACTTC.

This clone was observed once. The V gene is TRBV7-2, the J gene TRBJ2-7; no clear D gene. The germline V gene has CDR1 SGHTA and CDR2 FQGNSA. This CDR3 is 13 amino acids long. V gave up 3 bases and J gave up 1 base, with 7 bases separating them. The CDR3 coding sequence is TGTGCCAGCAGCTTCGGGCGGTCCTACGAGCAGTACTTC. This gives the protein CASSFGRSYEQYF. Complete variable domain (other parts from reference TRBV7-2 and TRBJ2-7): GAGVSQSPSNKVTEKGKDVELRCDPISGHTALYWYRQSLGQGLEFLIYFQGNSAPDKSGLPSDRFSAERTGGSVSTLTIQRTQQEDSAVYLCASSFGRSYEQYFGPGTRLTVT.

The CDR3 coding sequence is TGTGCCAGCAGTATTGCGGCAGGTTATGGCTACACCTTC. It encodes CASSIAAGYGYTF. The chain links TRBV6-5 to TRBJ1-2; D is ambiguous. V gave up 5 bases and J gave up 5 bases, with 12 bases separating them. CDR3 length: 13 amino acids. Germline CDR1 MNHEY, CDR2 SVGAGI.

This clone was found a few times. The chain employs TRBV29-1 and TRBJ2-2; perhaps TRBD2 as D (7 bases). V was cut by 4 bases and J by 4 bases, with 13 bases left in between. The CDR3 sequence is 14 residues long. Germline V CDR1 and CDR2: SQVTM, ANQGSEA. The CDR3 sequence is CSVGSGGGTGELFF. As DNA, the CDR3 is TGCAGCGTTGGATCGGGGGGCGGCACCGGGGAGCTGTTTTTT.

The rearrangement joins TRBV5-8 to TRBJ2-5; a possible D gene is TRBD2 (6 bases). This CDR3 comprises 17 residues. CDR1 SGHTS and CDR2 YDEGEE come from the germline V gene. Deletions cut 0 bases from V and 0 bases from J, with 15 bases between. Here the CDR3 reads CASSLAQLAAYQETQYF. The CDR3 coding sequence is TGTGCCAGCAGCTTGGCCCAACTAGCAGCGTACCAAGAGACCCAGTACTTC. The whole variable domain, remainder taken from reference TRBV5-8 and TRBJ2-5, is EAGVTQSPTHLIKTRGQQATLRCSPISGHTSVYWYQQALGLGLQFLLWYDEGEERNRGNFPPRFSGRQFPNYSSELNVNALELEDSALYLCASSLAQLAAYQETQYFGPGTRLLVL.

This rearrangement joins TRBV7-2 to TRBJ2-3; 9 bases are shared with TRBD2. The CDR3 runs 14 residues. The germline V gene encodes CDR1 SGHTA and CDR2 FQGNSA. After removal of 4 bases from V and 6 bases from J, the junction contained 5 bases not matched to a gene. The CDR3 sequence: CASSWGLASDTQYF. The DNA for the CDR3 is TGTGCCAGCAGCTGGGGACTAGCTTCGGATACGCAGTATTTT. Full variable domain (missing parts from reference TRBV7-2 and TRBJ2-3): GAGVSQSPSNKVTEKGKDVELRCDPISGHTALYWYRQSLGQGLEFLIYFQGNSAPDKSGLPSDRFSAERTGGSVSTLTIQRTQQEDSAVYLCASSWGLASDTQYFGPGTRLTVL.

A remark on this clone: Other DNA sequences within the sample encode an identical CDR3. The V and J genes are TRBV28 and TRBJ2-7; D uncertain. V was pared by 2 bases and J by 3 bases, with 8 bases between. This CDR3 contains 13 residues. The germline gives CDR1 MDHEN, CDR2 SYDVKM. The CDR3 DNA sequence: TGTGCCAGCAGTTTACCCCCTAGCTACGAGCAGTACTTC. Translating gives CASSLPPSYEQYF.

This clone was picked up one time. The J gene is TRBJ2-2, the V gene TRBV18, with a possible D match to TRBD2 (5 bases). V lost 1 base and J lost 5, with 11 bases in between. CDR1 KGHSH and CDR2 LQKENI come from the germline V gene. The CDR3 is 15 amino acids. CDR3 sequence (DNA): TGTGCCAGCTCACCACAGGGAGATTCTACCGGGGAGCTGTTTTTT. Its translation: CASSPQGDSTGELFF.

This sequence joins TRBV29-1 and TRBJ2-3; 7 bases are shared with TRBD1. The CDR3 is made up of 13 amino acids. Germline lookup yields CDR1 SQVTM and CDR2 ANQGSEA. The trim removed 5 bases at V and 6 bases at J, leaving 8 bases unmatched. In DNA, the CDR3 is TGCAGCGTTCATGACAGGGCCGGCGATACGCAGTATTTT. This codes for CSVHDRAGDTQYF.

The CDR3 region is CASSQVGTRSTEAFF. CDR3 nucleotide sequence: TGTGCCAGCAGCCAAGTGGGCACTCGGAGTACTGAAGCTTTCTTT. The chain employs TRBV14 and TRBJ1-1; no definite D call. Germline lookup yields CDR1 SGHDN and CDR2 FVKESK. The CDR3 length is 15 residues. V was trimmed by 1 base and J by 5 bases, leaving 14 bases between them. Supplemented by reference TRBV14 and TRBJ1-1, the full variable domain reads EAGVTQFPSHSVIEKGQTVTLRCDPISGHDNLYWYRRVMGKEIKFLLHFVKESKQDESGMPNNRFLAERTGGTYSTLKVQPAELEDSGVYFCASSQVGTRSTEAFFGQGTRLTVV.

The chain uses TRBV9 and TRBJ2-2; TRBD2 matches 9 bases. V shed 3 bases, J shed 3 bases, and the junction held 6 bases outside the gene matches. Germline-derived CDR1 and CDR2 are SGDLS and YYNGEE. This CDR3 contains 16 residues. CDR3 loop: CASSAWTSEYTGELFF. The DNA of the CDR3 is TGTGCCAGCAGCGCCTGGACTAGCGAGTACACCGGGGAGCTGTTTTTT.

V and J are TRBV7-2 and TRBJ2-1; the D gene is possibly TRBD2 (6 bases). Germline V gene lookup returns CDR1 SGHTA and CDR2 FQGNSA. Trimming left V 4 bases short and J 7 bases short, with 17 bases between. This CDR3 is built from 15 residues. DNA of the CDR3: TGTGCCAGCAGCTCCCGGGACTTACACGGGAATGAGCAGTTCTTC. Residues: CASSSRDLHGNEQFF. Drawing the rest from reference TRBV7-2 and TRBJ2-1, the complete variable domain is GAGVSQSPSNKVTEKGKDVELRCDPISGHTALYWYRQSLGQGLEFLIYFQGNSAPDKSGLPSDRFSAERTGGSVSTLTIQRTQQEDSAVYLCASSSRDLHGNEQFFGPGTRLTVL.